Many counts were recorded for the clone carrying this TCR beta chain. The junction and the germline gene differ at one end; a read error may be behind it. Arm-PCR of CDR3 regions and iRepertoire HTBI primers were used to build TCR beta libraries. TCRdb called the multiplex PCR reads again in MiXCR, with one record for every CDR3 protein. The table shows 500,000 or so distinct CDR3 sequences, with 15% to 20% occurring only once. The record originates from a study of regulatory T cells in long-lasting Graves disease. Germline CDR1 reads MGHRA; CDR2 reads YSYEKL. There are 15 residues in the CDR3. Time point meaning: newly diagnosed GD, antithyroid drugs for less than 3 months. PBMCs provided the RNA from which the TCR library was made. The sample was also reused in another study, on T cells in Graves' hyperthyroidism and ophthalmopathy.

This sequence joins TRBV4-1 and TRBJ1-2, with D maybe TRBD1 (6 bases). The TCR was taken from a woman in her forties or fifties with Graves disease. The specimen was peripheral blood mononuclear cells (PBMCs), collected at new diagnosis, from a patient treated with antithyroid drugs. CDR3 sequence (DNA): TGTGCCAGCAGCCAAACCGGGACAAACCCCTATGGCTACACCTTC. Its protein is CASSQTGTNPYGYTF.